The 18 T cell receptor beta chains listed next were all sequenced from one sample in a study of beta chain features in type 1 diabetes. The investigators reverse transcribed all of the isolated RNA, so they sequenced expressed TCRB transcripts. Measured with immunoSEQ multiplex PCR; TCRdb has only the in-frame clones, and not every one. The data show 900,000 or so clones, roughly 15% seen once. Sequences were obtained from naive CD4+ T cells from blood. Receptor source: a woman between 18 and 29 years old in good health.

The chain's CDR3 is CASSPRGGRNTDTQYF. The CDR3 nucleotides read TGTGCCAGCAGCCCAAGGGGCGGGAGAAACACAGATACGCAGTATTTT. This chain uses TRBV7-8 with TRBJ2-3, with 7 nucleotides matching TRBD2. Germline V gene lookup returns CDR1 SGHVS and CDR2 FQNEAQ. This CDR3 region has 16 residues. V dropped 5 bases and J dropped 2; count of bases not matched to a gene: 10.

This clone was detected once. The chain uses TRBV4-2 and TRBJ1-4; 10 bases match TRBD1. V was clipped by 0 bases and J by 4 bases; unmatched bases: 11. The CDR3 extends over 19 amino acids. Per germline, CDR1 LGHNA and CDR2 YNFKEQ. The CDR3 sequence is CASSQDPGQGIGYNEKLFF. The CDR3 DNA reads as TGTGCCAGCAGCCAAGATCCGGGACAGGGGATCGGGTATAATGAAAAACTGTTTTTT.

The V call is TRBV28, the J call TRBJ2-7; D unresolved. Germline assignment: CDR1 MDHEN and CDR2 SYDVKM. The CDR3 length is 11 residues. V was clipped by 5 bases and J by 7 bases, with 9 bases between them. The CDR3 region has the DNA TGTGCCAGCAGTGACACGCGGGAGCAGTACTTC. Translating gives CASSDTREQYF.

The V and J genes are TRBV7-2 and TRBJ2-5; D is uncertain. The J call may not be correct, given that the DNA end is closer to TRBJ2-7. Germline V gives CDR1 SGHTA, CDR2 FQGNSA. CDR3 length: 13 residues. CDR3: CASSLAPAPEQYF. DNA of the CDR3: TGTGCCAGCAGCTTAGCCCCCGCTCCCGAGCAGTACTTC.

The V and J genes are TRBV27 and TRBJ1-2; possibly TRBD1 for D (5 bases). The germline gives CDR1 MNHEY, CDR2 SMNVEV (reference sequence). Between the trimmed V and J ends, which lost 5 bases and 4 bases, there was a span of 20 bases. The CDR3 is made up of 16 amino acids. The CDR3 region has the DNA TGTGCCAGCAGTCCTATGCGACATAACGGGGCCTATGGCTACACCTTC. This translates into CASSPMRHNGAYGYTF.

A few counts support this clone. The chain is built from TRBV7-2 and TRBJ2-2; 7 nucleotides line up with TRBD2. The CDR3 has 15 residues. Germline CDR1 reads SGHTA; CDR2 reads FQGNSA. Trimming took 5 bases from V and 1 from J; bases not matched to a gene: 4. The CDR3 loop reads CASSQTSRNTGELFF. In DNA form, the CDR3 reads TGTGCCAGCAGCCAGACTAGCAGGAACACCGGGGAGCTGTTTTTT. Combining the CDR3 with reference TRBV7-2 and TRBJ2-2 gives the whole variable domain GAGVSQSPSNKVTEKGKDVELRCDPISGHTALYWYRQSLGQGLEFLIYFQGNSAPDKSGLPSDRFSAERTGGSVSTLTIQRTQQEDSAVYLCASSQTSRNTGELFFGEGSRLTVL.

The chain employs TRBV2 and TRBJ2-5; D gene uncertain. The V end was cut by 2 bases, the J end by 1 base, with 17 bases between. This CDR3 region has 17 residues. Germline CDR1 is SNHLY and CDR2 is FYNNEI. CDR3 DNA sequence: TGTGCCAGCAGTGAATCTTTAGCCGTAGTAAGCCAAGAGACCCAGTACTTC. This sequence encodes CASSESLAVVSQETQYF.

V usage is TRBV10-2 and J usage is TRBJ2-5; maybe TRBD1 (6 bases). V shed 8 bases and J shed 2 bases, with 12 bases lying between them. The CDR3 has 13 amino acids. Germline V CDR1 and CDR2: WSHSY, SAAADI. The CDR3 protein is CASRNRVQETQYF. The CDR3 nucleotides read TGCGCCAGCCGGAACAGGGTACAAGAGACCCAGTACTTC.

V and J are TRBV15 and TRBJ1-5; a weak D match, TRBD1 (6 bases). The CDR3 is made up of 13 amino acids. Per the germline V gene, CDR1 is LNHNV and CDR2 is YYDKDF (reference sequence). V shed 5 bases and J shed 2 bases, with 7 bases lying between them. CDR3 coding DNA: TGTGCCACCAGCCGGACAGGCAATCAGCCCCAGCATTTT. Amino acids: CATSRTGNQPQHF.

V usage is TRBV27 and J usage is TRBJ2-1, with TRBD2 matching 7 bases. With V trimmed by 0 bases and J by 0 bases, 2 bases remained unmatched. Germline V lookup: CDR1 MNHEY, CDR2 SMNVEV (reference sequence). This CDR3 region has 16 residues. Here the CDR3 reads CASSLSWTSSYNEQFF. The CDR3 DNA follows: TGTGCCAGCAGTTTATCGTGGACTAGCTCCTACAATGAGCAGTTCTTC.

The chain uses TRBV4-1 and TRBJ2-2; the match to TRBD2 covers 7 bases. V lost 2 bases to trimming and J lost 3 bases; unmatched junction nucleotides: 9. CDR1 is MGHRA, CDR2 YSYEKL, per germline. CDR3 length: 17 amino acids. CDR3 nucleotide sequence: TGCGCCAGCAGCCAATCGGGCGGGAGCATGGACACCGGGGAGCTGTTTTTT. Residues: CASSQSGGSMDTGELFF.

The genes are TRBV28 and TRBJ2-2; D ambiguous. This CDR3 spans 15 amino acids. Germline V gene lookup returns CDR1 MDHEN and CDR2 SYDVKM. Trimming pared 5 bases from V and 2 bases from J, leaving 12 bases between. CDR3 in DNA: TGTGCCAGCAGTCCCTTATTCGGTAACACCGGGGAGCTGTTTTTT. Amino acids: CASSPLFGNTGELFF.

There are a few counts of this clone. The chain links TRBV7-2 to TRBJ1-1; 9 bases align to TRBD1. J was trimmed by 5 bases and V by 3 bases; bases with no gene match: 7. Germline V gives CDR1 SGHTA, CDR2 FQGNSA. The CDR3 extends over 15 amino acids. The CDR3: CASSLKRTGETEAFF. Here the CDR3 DNA reads TGTGCCAGCAGCTTGAAAAGGACAGGGGAGACTGAAGCTTTCTTT. Full variable domain (rest looked up from reference TRBV7-2 and TRBJ1-1): GAGVSQSPSNKVTEKGKDVELRCDPISGHTALYWYRQSLGQGLEFLIYFQGNSAPDKSGLPSDRFSAERTGGSVSTLTIQRTQQEDSAVYLCASSLKRTGETEAFFGQGTRLTVV.

The chain joins TRBV19 to TRBJ1-2, with D hard to call. V lost 7 bases and J lost 4, with 16 bases in between. The CDR3 is 14 residues long. Germline CDR1 and CDR2: LNHDA and SQIVND (reference sequence). The CDR3, as DNA: TGTGCCAGTACCCATCGGGGTCAAAGCTATGGCTACACCTTC. Protein sequence: CASTHRGQSYGYTF. Filled out from reference TRBV19 and TRBJ1-2, the complete variable domain reads DGGITQSPKYLFRKEGQNVTLSCEQNLNHDAMYWYRQDPGQGLRLIYYSQIVNDFQKGDIAEGYSVSREKKESFPLTVTSAQKNPTAFYLCASTHRGQSYGYTFGSGTRLTVV.

A few counts support this clone. The rearrangement joins TRBV6-1 to TRBJ2-1; no clear D gene. The germline V and J ends were trimmed by 0 bases and 8 bases, with 8 bases remaining between them. This CDR3 spans 13 amino acids. Germline V CDR1 and CDR2: MNHNS, SASEGT. The CDR3: CASSEALRDEQFF. The CDR3 nucleotides read TGTGCCAGCAGTGAAGCGCTCCGGGATGAGCAGTTCTTC.

The J gene is TRBJ2-7, the V gene TRBV27; 13 positions match TRBD2. Germline CDR1 and CDR2: MNHEY and SMNVEV (reference sequence). After removal of 7 bases from V and 4 bases from J, the junction contained 7 bases not matched to a gene. The CDR3 totals 15 residues. CDR3 DNA: TGTGCCAGCAAACTACTAGCGGGAGGGCCTTACGAGCAGTACTTC. Amino acids: CASKLLAGGPYEQYF.

V gene TRBV4-3 combines with J gene TRBJ1-2, with 9 positions matching TRBD1. Germline assignment: CDR1 LGHNA and CDR2 YSLEER. Trimming at V came to 4 bases and at J to 7 bases, leaving 10 bases not matched to a gene. CDR3 length equals 15 residues. The CDR3 reads CASSRKTGTGIGYTF. Written as DNA, the CDR3 is TGCGCCAGCAGCCGAAAAACCGGGACAGGGATTGGCTACACCTTC.

The rearrangement joins TRBV7-2 to TRBJ2-7; no clear D gene. Germline CDR1 SGHTA, CDR2 FQGNSA. The ends were cut back, 5 bases at V and 2 bases at J, with 16 bases in the middle. The CDR3 extends over 15 amino acids. CDR3 nucleotide sequence: TGTGCCAGCAGCCTCGTCGTCGGCGAAACCTACGAGCAGTACTTC. Residues: CASSLVVGETYEQYF.